The clone carrying this T cell receptor beta chain was observed many times. Its antigen is undetermined. Germline V gene data show CDR1 as ENHRY and CDR2 as SYGVKD. Trimming at V came to 10 bases and at J to 4 bases, leaving 7 bases not matched to a gene. This CDR3 has 13 residues. The data originate from a study of beta chain features in type 1 diabetes. Expressed TCRB transcripts were sequenced because the entire RNA isolate underwent reverse transcription. Assay: immunoSEQ multiplex PCR; the TCRdb copy retains only in-frame clones and omits some. Of more than 300,000 clones listed, approximately 8.2% were seen once; the top ten hold approximately 0.47%. Findings of the study overall: Insertions were fewer and deletions more numerous at VDJ junctions in type 1 diabetes patients. Cells with high TCR expression could be over-represented by cDNA sequencing.

This chain joins TRBV10-3 and TRBJ1-2; 9 bases agree with TRBD1. This clonotype was obtained from a woman aged 18-35 years in good health. The sequenced sample was central memory CD4+ T cells from blood. CDR3 loop: CATHLQGAYGYTF. The DNA for the CDR3 is TGTGCCACGCACCTACAGGGGGCCTATGGCTACACCTTC.